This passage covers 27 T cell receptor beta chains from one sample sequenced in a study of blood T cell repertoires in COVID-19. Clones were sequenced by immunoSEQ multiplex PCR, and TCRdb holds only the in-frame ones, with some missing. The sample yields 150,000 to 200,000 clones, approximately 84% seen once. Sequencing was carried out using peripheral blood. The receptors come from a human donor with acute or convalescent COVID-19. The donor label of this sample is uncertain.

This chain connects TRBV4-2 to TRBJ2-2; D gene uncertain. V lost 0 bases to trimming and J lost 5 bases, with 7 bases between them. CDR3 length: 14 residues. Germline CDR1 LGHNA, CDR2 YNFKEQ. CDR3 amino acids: CASSQDRRTGELFF. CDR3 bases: TGTGCCAGCAGCCAAGATCGGCGGACCGGGGAGCTGTTTTTT.

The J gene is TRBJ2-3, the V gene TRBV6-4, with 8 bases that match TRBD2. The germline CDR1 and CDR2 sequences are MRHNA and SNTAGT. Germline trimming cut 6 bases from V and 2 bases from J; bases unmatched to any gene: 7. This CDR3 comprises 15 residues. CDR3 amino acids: CASSLIAGNTDTQYF. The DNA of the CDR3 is TGTGCCAGCAGCCTAATAGCGGGAAACACAGATACGCAGTATTTT.

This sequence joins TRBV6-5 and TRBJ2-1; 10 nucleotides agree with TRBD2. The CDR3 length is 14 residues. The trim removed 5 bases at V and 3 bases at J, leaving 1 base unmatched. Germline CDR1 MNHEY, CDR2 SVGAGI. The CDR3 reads CASSLAGDYNEQFF. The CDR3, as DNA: TGTGCCAGCAGTCTAGCGGGGGACTACAATGAGCAGTTCTTC.

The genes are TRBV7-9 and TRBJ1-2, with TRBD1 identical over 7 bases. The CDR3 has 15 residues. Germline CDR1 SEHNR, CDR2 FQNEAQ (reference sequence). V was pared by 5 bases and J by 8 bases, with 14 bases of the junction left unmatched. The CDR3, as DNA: TGTGCCAGCAGCCGAGGGGGCACAGGGTACGAGGGCTACACCTTC. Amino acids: CASSRGGTGYEGYTF.

CDR3 sequence: CASRQGGSDTQYF. CDR3 DNA: TGTGCCAGCAGACAGGGGGGTTCAGATACGCAGTATTTT. The chain joins TRBV5-5 to TRBJ2-3; TRBD1 aligns across 8 bases. The V segment lost 5 bases and the J segment 4 bases; nucleotides outside the gene matches: 3. The CDR3 is 13 amino acids. CDR1 and CDR2 from the germline V gene are SGHKS and YYEKEE (reference sequence).

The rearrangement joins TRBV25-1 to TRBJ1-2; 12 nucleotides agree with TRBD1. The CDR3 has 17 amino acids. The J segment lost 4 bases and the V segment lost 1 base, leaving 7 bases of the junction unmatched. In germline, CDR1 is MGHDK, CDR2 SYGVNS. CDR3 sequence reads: CASSELGTGGGSYGYTF. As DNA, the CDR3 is TGTGCCAGCAGTGAATTAGGGACAGGGGGCGGATCCTATGGCTACACCTTC.

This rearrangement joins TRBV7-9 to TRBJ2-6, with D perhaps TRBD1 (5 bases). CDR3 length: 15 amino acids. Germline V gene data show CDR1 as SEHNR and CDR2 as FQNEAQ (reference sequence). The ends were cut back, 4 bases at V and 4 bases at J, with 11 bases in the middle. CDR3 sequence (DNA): TGTGCCAGCAGCTCATCTAGGACAGGGGCCAACGTCCTGACTTTC. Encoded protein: CASSSSRTGANVLTF.

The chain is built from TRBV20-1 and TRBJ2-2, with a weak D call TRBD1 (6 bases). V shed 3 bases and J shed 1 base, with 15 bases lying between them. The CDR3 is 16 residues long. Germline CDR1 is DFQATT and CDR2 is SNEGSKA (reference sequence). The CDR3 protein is CSASGPNRENTGELFF. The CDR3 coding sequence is TGCAGTGCTAGTGGACCGAACAGGGAGAACACCGGGGAGCTGTTTTTT.

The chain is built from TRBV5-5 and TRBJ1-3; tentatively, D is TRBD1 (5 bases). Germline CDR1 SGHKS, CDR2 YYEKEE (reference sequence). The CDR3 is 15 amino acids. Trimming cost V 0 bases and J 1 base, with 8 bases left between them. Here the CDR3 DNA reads TGTGCCAGCAGCTTGGACGCAGGGTCTGGAAACACCATATATTTT. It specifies CASSLDAGSGNTIYF.

The DNA of the CDR3 is TGTGCCAGCAGTTACAGGGGTTGGGACAATGAGCAGTTCTTC. This codes for CASSYRGWDNEQFF. The chain couples TRBV2 to TRBJ2-1; TRBD1 aligns across 7 bases. The ends lost 5 bases at V and 5 bases at J; junction bases unmatched: 6. There are 14 residues in the CDR3. Germline-derived CDR1 and CDR2 are SNHLY and FYNNEI.

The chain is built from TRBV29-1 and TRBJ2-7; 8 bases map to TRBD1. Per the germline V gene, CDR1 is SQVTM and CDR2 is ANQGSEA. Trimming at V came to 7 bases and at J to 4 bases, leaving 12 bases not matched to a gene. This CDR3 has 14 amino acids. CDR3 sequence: CSGGGGRGLYEQYF. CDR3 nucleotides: TGCAGCGGAGGGGGTGGCAGGGGGCTTTACGAGCAGTACTTC.

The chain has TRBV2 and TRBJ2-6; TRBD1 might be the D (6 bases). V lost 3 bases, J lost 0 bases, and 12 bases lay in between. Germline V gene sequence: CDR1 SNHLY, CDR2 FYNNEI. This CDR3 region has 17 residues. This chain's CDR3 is CASSDLGQISGANVLTF. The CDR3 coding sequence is TGTGCCAGCAGTGACCTGGGACAAATCTCTGGGGCCAACGTCCTGACTTTC.

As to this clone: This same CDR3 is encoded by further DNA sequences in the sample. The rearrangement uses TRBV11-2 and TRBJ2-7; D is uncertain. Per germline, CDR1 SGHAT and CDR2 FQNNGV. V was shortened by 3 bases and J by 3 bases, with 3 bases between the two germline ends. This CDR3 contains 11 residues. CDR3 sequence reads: CASSLYYEQYF. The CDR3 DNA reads TGTGCCAGCAGCTTGTACTACGAGCAGTACTTC.

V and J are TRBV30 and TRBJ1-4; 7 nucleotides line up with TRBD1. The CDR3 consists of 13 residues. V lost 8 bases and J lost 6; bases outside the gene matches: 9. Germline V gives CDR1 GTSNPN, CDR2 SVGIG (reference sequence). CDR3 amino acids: CARRDSGYEKLFF. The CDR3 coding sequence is TGTGCCCGTCGGGACAGTGGGTATGAAAAACTGTTTTTT.

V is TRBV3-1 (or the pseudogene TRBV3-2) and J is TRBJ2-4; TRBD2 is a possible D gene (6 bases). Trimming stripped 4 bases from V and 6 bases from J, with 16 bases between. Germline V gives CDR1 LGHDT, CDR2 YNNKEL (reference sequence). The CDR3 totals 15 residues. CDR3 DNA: TGTGCCAGCAGCCCCCAACGGAGGGGAGGAAACATTCAGTACTTC. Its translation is CASSPQRRGGNIQYF.

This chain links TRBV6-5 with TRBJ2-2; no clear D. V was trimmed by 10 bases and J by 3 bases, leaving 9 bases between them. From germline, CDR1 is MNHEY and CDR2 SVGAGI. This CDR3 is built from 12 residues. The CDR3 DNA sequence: TGTGCCACCACTCTTTACACCGGGGAGCTGTTTTTT. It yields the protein CATTLYTGELFF.

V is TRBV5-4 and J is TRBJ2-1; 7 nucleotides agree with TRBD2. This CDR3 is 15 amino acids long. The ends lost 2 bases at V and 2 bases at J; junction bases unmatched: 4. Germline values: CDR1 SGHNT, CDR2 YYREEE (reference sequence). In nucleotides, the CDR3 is TGTGCCAGCAGCTTACAGCGGGGAGCCTACAATGAGCAGTTCTTC. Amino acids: CASSLQRGAYNEQFF.

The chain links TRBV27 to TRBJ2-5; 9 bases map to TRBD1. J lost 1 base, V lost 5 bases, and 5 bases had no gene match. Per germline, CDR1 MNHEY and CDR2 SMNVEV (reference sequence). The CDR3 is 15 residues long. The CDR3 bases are TGTGCCAGCAGTATGGGACAGGGACCCCAAGAGACCCAGTACTTC. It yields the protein CASSMGQGPQETQYF.

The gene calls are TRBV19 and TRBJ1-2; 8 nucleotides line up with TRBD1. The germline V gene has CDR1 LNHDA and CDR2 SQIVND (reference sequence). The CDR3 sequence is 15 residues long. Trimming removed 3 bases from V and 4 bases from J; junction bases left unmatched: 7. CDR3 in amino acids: CASSMEGQGVYGYTF. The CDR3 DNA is TGTGCCAGTAGTATGGAAGGACAGGGTGTCTATGGCTACACCTTC. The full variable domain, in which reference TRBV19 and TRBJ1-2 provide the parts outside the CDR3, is DGGITQSPKYLFRKEGQNVTLSCEQNLNHDAMYWYRQDPGQGLRLIYYSQIVNDFQKGDIAEGYSVSREKKESFPLTVTSAQKNPTAFYLCASSMEGQGVYGYTFGSGTRLTVV.

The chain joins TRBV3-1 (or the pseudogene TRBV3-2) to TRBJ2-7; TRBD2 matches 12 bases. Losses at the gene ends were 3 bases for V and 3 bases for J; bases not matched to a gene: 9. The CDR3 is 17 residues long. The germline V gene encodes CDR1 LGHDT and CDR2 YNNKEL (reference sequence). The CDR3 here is CASSQDPSGRGLYEQYF. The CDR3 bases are TGTGCCAGCAGCCAGGACCCTAGCGGGAGGGGGCTCTACGAGCAGTACTTC.

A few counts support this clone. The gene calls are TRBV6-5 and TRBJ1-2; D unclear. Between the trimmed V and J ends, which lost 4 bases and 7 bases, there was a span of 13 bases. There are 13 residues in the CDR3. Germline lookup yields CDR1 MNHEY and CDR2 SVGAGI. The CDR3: CASSFTGVAGYTF. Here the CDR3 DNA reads TGTGCCAGCAGTTTCACCGGGGTGGCTGGCTACACCTTC.

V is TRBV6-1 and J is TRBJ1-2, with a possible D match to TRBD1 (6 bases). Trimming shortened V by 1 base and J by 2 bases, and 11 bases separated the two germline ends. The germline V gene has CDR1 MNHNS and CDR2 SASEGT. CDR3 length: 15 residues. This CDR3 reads CASSEGPGANYGYTF. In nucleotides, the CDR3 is TGTGCCAGCAGTGAAGGACCAGGGGCCAACTATGGCTACACCTTC.

The CDR3 coding sequence is TGCAGCGTGCGGCGGGACCTAGCGGGCACTGAAGCTTTCTTT. As protein: CSVRRDLAGTEAFF. The chain combines TRBV29-1 with TRBJ1-1, with TRBD1 as a possible D gene (5 bases). Germline CDR1 SQVTM, CDR2 ANQGSEA. There are 14 residues in the CDR3. Trimming left V 6 bases short and J 4 bases short, with 18 bases between.

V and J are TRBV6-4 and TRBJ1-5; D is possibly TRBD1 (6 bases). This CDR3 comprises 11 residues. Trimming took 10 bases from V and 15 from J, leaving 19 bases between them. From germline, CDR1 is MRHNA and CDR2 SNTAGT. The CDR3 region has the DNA TGTGCCACCCTTATACAGGGCAGTTGGCATTTT. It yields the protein CATLIQGSWHF.

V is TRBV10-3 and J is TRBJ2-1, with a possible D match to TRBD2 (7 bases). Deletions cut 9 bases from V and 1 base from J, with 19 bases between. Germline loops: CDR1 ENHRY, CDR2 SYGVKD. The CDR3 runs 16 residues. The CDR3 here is CAIYAGAGASYNEQFF. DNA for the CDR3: TGTGCCATTTACGCGGGGGCGGGAGCGTCCTACAATGAGCAGTTCTTC.

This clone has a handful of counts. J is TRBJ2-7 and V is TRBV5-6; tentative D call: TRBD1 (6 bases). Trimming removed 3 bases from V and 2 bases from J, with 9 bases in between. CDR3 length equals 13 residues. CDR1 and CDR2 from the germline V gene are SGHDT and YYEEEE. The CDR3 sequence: CASSWGQAYEQYF. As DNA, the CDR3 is TGTGCCAGCAGCTGGGGACAAGCCTACGAGCAGTACTTC.

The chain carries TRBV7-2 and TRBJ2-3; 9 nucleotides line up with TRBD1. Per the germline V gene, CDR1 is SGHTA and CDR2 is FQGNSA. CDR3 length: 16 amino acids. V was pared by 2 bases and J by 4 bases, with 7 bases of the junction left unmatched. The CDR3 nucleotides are TGTGCCAGCAGCTTATCCACAACAGGGGGCGCAGATACGCAGTATTTT. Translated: CASSLSTTGGADTQYF. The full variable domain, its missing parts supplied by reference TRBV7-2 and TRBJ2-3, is GAGVSQSPSNKVTEKGKDVELRCDPISGHTALYWYRQSLGQGLEFLIYFQGNSAPDKSGLPSDRFSAERTGGSVSTLTIQRTQQEDSAVYLCASSLSTTGGADTQYFGPGTRLTVL.